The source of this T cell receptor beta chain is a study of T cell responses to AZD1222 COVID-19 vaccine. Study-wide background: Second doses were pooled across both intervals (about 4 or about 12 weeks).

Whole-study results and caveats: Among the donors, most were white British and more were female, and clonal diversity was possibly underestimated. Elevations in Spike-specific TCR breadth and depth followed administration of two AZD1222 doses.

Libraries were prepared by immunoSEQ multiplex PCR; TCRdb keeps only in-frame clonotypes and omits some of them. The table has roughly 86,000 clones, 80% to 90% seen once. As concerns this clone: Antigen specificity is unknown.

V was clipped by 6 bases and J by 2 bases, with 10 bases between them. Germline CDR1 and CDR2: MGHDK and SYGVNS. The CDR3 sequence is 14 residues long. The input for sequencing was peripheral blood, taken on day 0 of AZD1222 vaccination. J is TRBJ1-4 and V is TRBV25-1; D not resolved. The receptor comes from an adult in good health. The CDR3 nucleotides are TGTGCCAGCAGAGATTTAAGGACTAATGAAAAACTGTTTTTT. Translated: CASRDLRTNEKLFF.